This TCR beta chain is drawn from a study of OX40 agonist ivuxolimab in advanced cancers. Regarding the study in general: The costimulatory receptor OX40 (CD134) was targeted by ivuxolimab, a fully human IgG2 agonistic monoclonal antibody. Intravenous ivuxolimab was administered to patients every 2 weeks at six dose levels: 0.01, 0.1, 0.3, 1.5, 3 and 10 mg/kg. Of the roughly 52 dose-escalation patients, hepatocellular carcinoma was present in about 20, melanoma in some 15, renal cell carcinoma in 9 and head and neck cancer in 9. In the dose-escalation cohort, 82.7% of patients were male, and the mean age was around 60 years, with a range of roughly 23 to 85. Patients were allowed to have had prior anti-PD-1, anti-PD-L1 or anti-CTLA-4 therapy, and around 40% of the dose-escalation patients had previously received checkpoint inhibitors. Partial responses occurred in three dose-escalation patients, of whom one had hepatocellular carcinoma and two had cutaneous melanoma. The purpose of peripheral TCRbeta sequencing was to test whether ivuxolimab changed TCR sequence diversity and led to clonal T-cell expansion. The paper covers the monotherapy dose-escalation part of the phase I ivuxolimab trial, which included N of about 50 patients. What the research found in general, with its limitations: After ivuxolimab, expanded clones were on average more numerous among CD8+ T cells than among CD4+ T cells. Low levels of normalized T-cell clonal expansion were also seen in some patients who did not respond. Which antigens the clonally expanded peripheral T cells were specific for was not determined. In partial responders in the 0.1-3.0 mg/kg groups, normalized peripheral clonal expansion was found to be among the lowest, especially among CD8+ T cells. At doses of 0.1 to 3.0 mg/kg, clonal expansion of both CD4+ and CD8+ T cells in blood was seen between baseline and week 6.

Patients with autoimmune disease history or receiving systemic immunosuppression were excluded from the trial. In every dose cohort, peripheral blood was drawn for TCR sequencing at baseline, cycle 4 day 1, and cycle 7 day 1. Samples came from an open-label, multicenter, first-in-human phase I dose-escalation trial of ivuxolimab. The trial enrolled adults with locally advanced or metastatic head and neck squamous cell, hepatocellular, melanoma or renal cell carcinoma. CD4+ and CD8+ T cells were sorted separately from peripheral blood before TCR sequencing. Between the V and J ends, shortened by 5 bases and 13 bases respectively, the junction contains 24 bases. The CDR3 spans 15 residues, from the cysteine through the phenylalanine. The CDR3 DNA has 45 bases and is translated from base 1. The germline V gene sets CDR1 to SGHAT and CDR2 to FQNNGV. Concerning this clone itself: It lacks a known antigen. No qualities accompany the bases; no much larger clone lies one base away.

To sequence the TCRbeta CDR3 region, genomic DNA was isolated from the sorted cells. The immunoSEQ Assay was used for sequencing of TCRbeta CDR3 regions. TCRdb took over this immuneACCESS table, retaining in-frame rearrangements with V and J assigned. Such tables are incomplete; in checked studies, under half of the missing clones stem from an unresolved V gene, and the remainder is unexplained. In all, the sample holds around 35,000 clones, and 86% of those were seen once. In total, the top ten clones hold about 2.4% of the sample. The chain joins TRBV11-2 to TRBJ2-1; TRBD1 is a possible D gene, resting on 5 matching bases. The receptor's source is an adult with an advanced solid tumor such as melanoma, head and neck, liver or kidney cancer. The material sequenced was CD4+ or CD8+ T cells sorted from blood, taken in a trial of the OX40 agonist ivuxolimab. The CDR3 in this case is CASSQRASAGLSQFF. Here is the DNA: TGTGCCAGCAGCCAAAGGGCGTCGGCAGGGTTAAGCCAGTTCTTC.